The 17 T cell receptor beta chains listed next were all sequenced from one sample in a study of monozygotic twins with inflammatory bowel disease. TCRdb re-analyzed the 5' RACE reads; it lists each CDR3 protein once, without DNA. Here the sample table reports 200,000 to 250,000 distinct CDR3 sequences. Sequenced material: blood. The receptors here all came from a human donor with ulcerative colitis or Crohn's disease, or a healthy co-twin of an affected twin (not recorded which).

The chain couples TRBV29-1 to TRBJ2-5; TCRdb's D call, TRBD1, is unchecked because there is no DNA. The length of the CDR3 is 14 residues. Germline V gene lookup returns CDR1 SQVTM and CDR2 ANQGSEA. The CDR3 reads CSVGPKGGRETQYF.

The gene calls are TRBV5-4 and TRBJ2-5; the TCRdb call, TRBD2, lacks DNA for checking. Germline-derived CDR1 and CDR2 are SGHNT and YYREEE (reference sequence). This CDR3 is built from 16 residues. The CDR3 region is CASSFNSGRANKTQYF.

This chain connects TRBV28 to TRBJ2-1; TCRdb returns TRBD1, unconfirmable since there is no DNA. Germline lookup yields CDR1 MDHEN and CDR2 SYDVKM. CDR3 length equals 15 residues. CDR3 sequence: CASTLRRFTYNEQFF.

The chain joins TRBV28 to TRBJ2-1. Germline CDR1 MDHEN, CDR2 SYDVKM. This CDR3 contains 16 residues. CDR3 sequence reads: CASSSVAYLSYNEQFF.

This chain links TRBV7-9 with TRBJ2-2; the TRBD2 assignment by TCRdb is unverifiable without DNA. The CDR3 extends over 19 amino acids. Germline loops: CDR1 SEHNR, CDR2 FQNEAQ (reference sequence). CDR3 loop: CASSVFGLAGGSNTGELFF. Filled out from reference TRBV7-9 and TRBJ2-2, the complete variable domain reads DTGVSQNPRHKITKRGQNVTFRCDPISEHNRLYWYRQTLGQGPEFLTYFQNEAQLEKSRLLSDRFSAERPKGSFSTLEIQRTEQGDSAMYLCASSVFGLAGGSNTGELFFGEGSRLTVL.

The V gene is TRBV5-1, the J gene TRBJ2-1; the D gene TCRdb calls, TRBD1, cannot be checked with no DNA. The length of the CDR3 is 13 residues. Per the germline V gene, CDR1 is SGHRS and CDR2 is YFSETQ. CDR3 residues: CASSTGQYNEQFF.

The rearrangement links TRBV6-2 or TRBV6-3 to TRBJ1-1; TCRdb's assignment of TRBD1 cannot be checked, as there is no DNA. In germline, CDR1 is MNHEY, CDR2 SVGEGT. The CDR3 is 14 amino acids. The CDR3 loop reads CASSFGGQPTEAFF.

The CDR3: CASSPPTEANYGYTF. The gene calls are TRBV5-6 and TRBJ1-2; TCRdb lists TRBD1, though no DNA is available to test this call. Germline values: CDR1 SGHDT, CDR2 YYEEEE. This CDR3 is 15 amino acids long.

The J gene is TRBJ2-5, the V gene TRBV19; TCRdb's D call of TRBD2 is untestable without DNA. Looked up from germline, CDR1 is LNHDA and CDR2 is SQIVND (reference sequence). The CDR3 extends over 17 amino acids. The CDR3 spells CASSRRLAGGGGETQYF. Supplemented by reference TRBV19 and TRBJ2-5, the full variable domain reads DGGITQSPKYLFRKEGQNVTLSCEQNLNHDAMYWYRQDPGQGLRLIYYSQIVNDFQKGDIAEGYSVSREKKESFPLTVTSAQKNPTAFYLCASSRRLAGGGGETQYFGPGTRLLVL.

The chain joins TRBV6-6 to TRBJ1-1. The CDR3 is made up of 14 amino acids. Germline-derived CDR1 and CDR2 are MNHNY and SVGAGI (reference sequence). The CDR3 here is CASSYGIMNTEAFF.

The chain couples TRBV28 to TRBJ2-1. The CDR3 sequence is 14 residues long. Germline V gene lookup returns CDR1 MDHEN and CDR2 SYDVKM. CDR3 loop: CASSWTEGYNEQFF.

CDR3 loop: CASSFAGDEQFF. J is TRBJ2-1 and V is TRBV5-1; the D call of TRBD1 rests on TCRdb alone, since no DNA is present to check it. Germline V gene sequence: CDR1 SGHRS, CDR2 YFSETQ. CDR3 length: 12 amino acids.

The rearrangement joins TRBV7-8 to TRBJ1-3; TCRdb's assignment of TRBD1 cannot be checked, as there is no DNA. The CDR3 has 17 residues. Germline V lookup: CDR1 SGHVS, CDR2 FQNEAQ. CDR3 sequence: CASSPPLAGKPGNTIYF.

V and J are TRBV4-2 and TRBJ1-3; TCRdb designates TRBD1, a call that cannot be tested without DNA. This CDR3 has 19 residues. Germline CDR1 reads LGHNA; CDR2 reads YNFKEQ. This CDR3 is CASSPLSHTGRGTGNTIYF.

This chain connects TRBV29-1 to TRBJ2-3. CDR3 size: 18 residues. CDR1 is SQVTM, CDR2 ANQGSEA, per germline. The CDR3 protein is CSVEDWWDLADRTDTQYF.

The J gene is TRBJ2-2, the V gene TRBV7-8; the D call of TRBD1 rests on TCRdb alone, since no DNA is present to check it. The germline V gene encodes CDR1 SGHVS and CDR2 FQNEAQ. The CDR3 is 14 amino acids. Here the CDR3 reads CASRQQGVAGELFF.

The rearrangement links TRBV7-2 to TRBJ2-2. The V gene's germline CDR1 is SGHTA and CDR2 FQGNSA. This CDR3 contains 16 residues. CDR3 residues: CASSLGHPTNTGELFF.